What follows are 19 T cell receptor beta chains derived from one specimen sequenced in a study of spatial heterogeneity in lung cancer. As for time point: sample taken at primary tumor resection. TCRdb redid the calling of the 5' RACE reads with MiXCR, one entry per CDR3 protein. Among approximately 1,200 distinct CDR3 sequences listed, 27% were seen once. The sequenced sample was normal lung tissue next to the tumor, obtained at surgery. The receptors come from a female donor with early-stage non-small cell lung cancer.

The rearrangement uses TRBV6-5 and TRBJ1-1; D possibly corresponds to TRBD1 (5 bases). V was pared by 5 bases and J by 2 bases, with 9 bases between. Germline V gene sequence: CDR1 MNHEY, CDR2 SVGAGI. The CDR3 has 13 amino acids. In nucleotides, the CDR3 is TGTGCCAGCAGTCCGCAGGGTAACACTGAAGCTTTCTTT. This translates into CASSPQGNTEAFF.

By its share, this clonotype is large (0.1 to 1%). The CDR3 DNA reads as TGTGCCAGCAGTCAGGGACTAGTATTTCTCAATGAGCAGTTCTTC. This translates into CASSQGLVFLNEQFF. The V call is TRBV6-5, the J call TRBJ2-1; 8 bases are shared with TRBD2. The CDR3 runs to 15 residues. V lost 5 bases and J lost 6; bases outside the gene matches: 9. CDR1 and CDR2 (germline): MNHEY, SVGAGI.

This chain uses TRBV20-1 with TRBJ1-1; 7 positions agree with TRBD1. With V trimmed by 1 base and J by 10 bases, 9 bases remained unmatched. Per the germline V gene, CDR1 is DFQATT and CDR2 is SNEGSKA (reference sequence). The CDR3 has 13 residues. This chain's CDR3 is CSARGATGETAFF. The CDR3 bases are TGCAGTGCTAGAGGTGCAACAGGGGAAACAGCTTTCTTT.

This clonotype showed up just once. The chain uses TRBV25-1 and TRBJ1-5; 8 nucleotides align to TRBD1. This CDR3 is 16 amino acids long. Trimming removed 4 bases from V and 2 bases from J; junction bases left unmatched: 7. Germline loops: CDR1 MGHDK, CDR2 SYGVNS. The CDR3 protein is CASSGSTGAGNQPQHF. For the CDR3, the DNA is TGTGCCAGCAGTGGTTCGACAGGGGCGGGCAATCAGCCCCAGCATTTT. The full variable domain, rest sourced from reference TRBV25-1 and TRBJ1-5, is EADIYQTPRYLVIGTGKKITLECSQTMGHDKMYWYQQDPGMELHLIHYSYGVNSTEKGDLSSESTVSRIRTEHFPLTLESARPSHTSQYLCASSGSTGAGNQPQHFGDGTRLSIL.

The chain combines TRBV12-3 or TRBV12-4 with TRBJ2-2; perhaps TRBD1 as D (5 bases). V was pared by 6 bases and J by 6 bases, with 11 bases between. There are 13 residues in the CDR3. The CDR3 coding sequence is TGTGCCAGCAGCTTCCAGGGCGCCGGGGAGCTGTTTTTT. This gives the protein CASSFQGAGELFF.

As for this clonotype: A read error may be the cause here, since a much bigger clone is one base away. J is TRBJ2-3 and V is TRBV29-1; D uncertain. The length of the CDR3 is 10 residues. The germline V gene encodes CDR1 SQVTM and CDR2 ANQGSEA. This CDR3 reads CGVEESTQYF. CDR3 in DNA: TGCGGCGTTGAAGAATCTACGCAGTATTTT.

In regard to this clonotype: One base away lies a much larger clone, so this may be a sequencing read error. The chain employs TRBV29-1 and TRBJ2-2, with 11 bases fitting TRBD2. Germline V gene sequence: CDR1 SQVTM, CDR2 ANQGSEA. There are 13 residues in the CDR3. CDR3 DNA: TGCTCTACTAGCGGGAGTCGGATCGGGGAGCTGTTTTTT. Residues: CSTSGSRIGELFF.

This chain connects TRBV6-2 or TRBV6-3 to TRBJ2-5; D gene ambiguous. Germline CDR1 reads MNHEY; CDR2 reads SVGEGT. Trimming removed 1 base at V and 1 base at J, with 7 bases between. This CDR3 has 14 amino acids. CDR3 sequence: CASSYWGTQETQYF. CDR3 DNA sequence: TGTGCCAGCAGTTACTGGGGAACCCAAGAGACCCAGTACTTC.

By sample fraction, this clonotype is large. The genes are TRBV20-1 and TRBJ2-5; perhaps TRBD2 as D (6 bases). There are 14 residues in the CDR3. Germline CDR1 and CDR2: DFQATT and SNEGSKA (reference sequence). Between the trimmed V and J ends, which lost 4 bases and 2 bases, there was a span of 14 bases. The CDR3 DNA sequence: TGCAGTGCTATGGGAGGCGGGCCACAAGAGACCCAGTACTTC. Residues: CSAMGGGPQETQYF.

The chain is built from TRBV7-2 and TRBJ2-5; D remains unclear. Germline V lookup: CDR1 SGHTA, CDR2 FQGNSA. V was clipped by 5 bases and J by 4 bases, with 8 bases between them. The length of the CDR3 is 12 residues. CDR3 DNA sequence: TGTGCCAGCAGCATAGACGGAGAGACCCAGTACTTC. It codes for CASSIDGETQYF.

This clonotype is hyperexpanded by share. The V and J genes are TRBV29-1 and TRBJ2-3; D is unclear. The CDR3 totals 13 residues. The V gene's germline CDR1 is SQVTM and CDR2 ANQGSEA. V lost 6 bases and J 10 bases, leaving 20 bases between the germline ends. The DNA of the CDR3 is TGCAGCGTGCGTCAACCGGCGACGCCGGCGCAGTATTTT. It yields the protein CSVRQPATPAQYF.

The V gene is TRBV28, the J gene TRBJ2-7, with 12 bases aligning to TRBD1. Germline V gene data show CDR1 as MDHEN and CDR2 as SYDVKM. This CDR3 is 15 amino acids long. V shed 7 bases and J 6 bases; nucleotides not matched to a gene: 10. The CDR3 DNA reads TGTGCCAGCAAGAAGTCCGGGACAGGGGGCTCCGAGCAGTACTTC. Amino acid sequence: CASKKSGTGGSEQYF.

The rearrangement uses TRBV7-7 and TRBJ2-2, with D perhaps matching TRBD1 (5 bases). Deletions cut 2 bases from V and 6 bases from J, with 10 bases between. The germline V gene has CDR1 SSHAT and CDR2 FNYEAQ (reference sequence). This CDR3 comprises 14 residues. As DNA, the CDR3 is TGTGCCAGCAGCTTAATTGGGGCCTCCGGGGAGCTGTTTTTT. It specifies CASSLIGASGELFF.

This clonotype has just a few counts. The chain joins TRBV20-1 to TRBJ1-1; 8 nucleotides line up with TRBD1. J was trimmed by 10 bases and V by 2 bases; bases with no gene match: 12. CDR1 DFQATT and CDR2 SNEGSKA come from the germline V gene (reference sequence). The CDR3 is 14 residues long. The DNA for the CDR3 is TGCAGTGCTAGATCGCCGGACAGGGTACAGGGAGCTTTCTTT. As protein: CSARSPDRVQGAFF.

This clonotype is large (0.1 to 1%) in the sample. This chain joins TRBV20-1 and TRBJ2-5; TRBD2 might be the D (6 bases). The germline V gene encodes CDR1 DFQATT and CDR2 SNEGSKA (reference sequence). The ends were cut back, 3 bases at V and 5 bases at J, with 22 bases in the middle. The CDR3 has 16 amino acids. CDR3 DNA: TGCAGTGCTAGTGAGATCAGTCGCGGCCGGGGGGAGACCCAGTACTTC. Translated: CSASEISRGRGETQYF.

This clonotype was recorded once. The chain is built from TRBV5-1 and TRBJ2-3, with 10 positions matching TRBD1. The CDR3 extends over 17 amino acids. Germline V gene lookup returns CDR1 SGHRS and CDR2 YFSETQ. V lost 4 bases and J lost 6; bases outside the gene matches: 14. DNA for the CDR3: TGCGCCAGCAGCGCGGGACAGGGGACGCCCCCCAGGGATACGCAGTATTTT. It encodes CASSAGQGTPPRDTQYF.

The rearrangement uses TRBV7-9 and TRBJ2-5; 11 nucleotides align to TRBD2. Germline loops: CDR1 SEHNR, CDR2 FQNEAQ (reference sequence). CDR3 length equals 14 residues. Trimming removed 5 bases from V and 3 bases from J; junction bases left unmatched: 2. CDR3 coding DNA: TGTGCCAGCAGCCCGGGACTAGCGGAAGAGACCCAGTACTTC. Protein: CASSPGLAEETQYF.

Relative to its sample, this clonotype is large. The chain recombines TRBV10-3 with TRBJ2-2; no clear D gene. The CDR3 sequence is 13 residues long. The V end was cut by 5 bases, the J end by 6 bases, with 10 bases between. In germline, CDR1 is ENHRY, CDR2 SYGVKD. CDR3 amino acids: CAISYDPPGELFF. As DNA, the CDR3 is TGTGCCATCAGTTATGATCCTCCCGGGGAGCTGTTTTTT.

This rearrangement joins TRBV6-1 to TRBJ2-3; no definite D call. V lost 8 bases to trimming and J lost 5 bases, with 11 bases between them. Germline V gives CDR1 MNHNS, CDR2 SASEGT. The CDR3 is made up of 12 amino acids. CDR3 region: CASPLPGDTQYF. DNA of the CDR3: TGTGCCAGCCCCCTTCCAGGAGATACGCAGTATTTT.